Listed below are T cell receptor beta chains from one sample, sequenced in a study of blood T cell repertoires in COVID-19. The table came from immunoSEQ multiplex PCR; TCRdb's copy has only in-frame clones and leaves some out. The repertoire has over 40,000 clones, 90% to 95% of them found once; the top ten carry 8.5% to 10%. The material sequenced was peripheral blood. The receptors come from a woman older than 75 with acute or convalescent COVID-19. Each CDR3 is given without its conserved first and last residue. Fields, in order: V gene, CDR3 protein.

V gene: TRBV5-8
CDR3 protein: ASSLSSGETQY

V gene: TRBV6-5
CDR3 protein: ASSYSNNRPNYGYT

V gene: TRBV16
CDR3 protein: ASSQTDYSNQPQH

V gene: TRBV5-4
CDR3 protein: ASSLVGGSGNEQF

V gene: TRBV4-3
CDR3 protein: ASSQEWDRAGELF

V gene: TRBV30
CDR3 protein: AWSPGNRGRQPQH

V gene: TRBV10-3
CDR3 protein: AISATQENNEQF

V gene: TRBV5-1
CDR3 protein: ASSEETGTSGKRGVYEQY

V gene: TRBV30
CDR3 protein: AWSVSVRGSSGANVLT

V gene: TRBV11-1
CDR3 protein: ASSSSDRVNEQY

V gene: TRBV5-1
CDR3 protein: ASSFGTSGGVNEQF

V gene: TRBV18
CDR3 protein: ASSPGTGYGYT

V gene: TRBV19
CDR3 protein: ASSGQNYGYT

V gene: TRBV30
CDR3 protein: AWSRGGLAEKLF

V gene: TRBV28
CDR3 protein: ASRQSNQPQH

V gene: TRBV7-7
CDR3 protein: ASSLEMNTEAF

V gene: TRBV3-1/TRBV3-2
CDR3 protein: ASSQDMGQRVTNTEAF

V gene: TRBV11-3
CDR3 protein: ASSRADRSSYNEQF

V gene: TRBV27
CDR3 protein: ASRSYKQGNEQY

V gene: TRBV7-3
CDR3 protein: ASSPESRTSGASYEQY

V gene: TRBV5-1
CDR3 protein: ASSLESSGASYEQY

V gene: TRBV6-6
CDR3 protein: ATRRLADTDTQY

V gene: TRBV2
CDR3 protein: ASSAETGGGQPQH

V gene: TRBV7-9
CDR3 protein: ASSSSGANVLT

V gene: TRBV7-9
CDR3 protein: ASSKDRGAEAF

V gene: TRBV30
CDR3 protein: AWRPGGPNNEQF

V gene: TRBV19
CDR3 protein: ASSSRTEAF

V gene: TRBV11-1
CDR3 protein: AIRGVAGGYNEQF

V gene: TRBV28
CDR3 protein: ASTYFRRERAVRELF

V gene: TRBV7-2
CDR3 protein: ASSSPGGRSGGYT

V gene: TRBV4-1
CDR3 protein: ASSQGYRAGGYGYT

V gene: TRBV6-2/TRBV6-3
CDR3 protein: ASSTSGSTGELF

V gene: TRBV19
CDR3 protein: ASKGQATGELF

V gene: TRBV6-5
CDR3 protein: ASSSLSGRSYNEQF

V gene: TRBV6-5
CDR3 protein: ASSYGQDTEAF

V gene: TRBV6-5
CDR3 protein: GTTGGLLEREKLF

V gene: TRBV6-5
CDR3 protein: ASGKQTYNEQF

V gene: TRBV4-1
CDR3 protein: ASSQDGSYGYT

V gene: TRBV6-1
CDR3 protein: ASSEDRVQGYNSPLH

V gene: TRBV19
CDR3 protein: ASSYRDRGTDTQY

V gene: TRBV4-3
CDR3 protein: ASSRDAGGGLYEQY

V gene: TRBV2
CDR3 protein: ASSEMWGHQPQH

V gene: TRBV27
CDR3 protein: ASSLSGGGYGALH

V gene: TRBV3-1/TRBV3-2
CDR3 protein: ASSTGTSGLRTDTQY

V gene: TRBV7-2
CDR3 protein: ASSFLVGGGEQY

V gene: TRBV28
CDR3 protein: ASSSGQGYSPLH

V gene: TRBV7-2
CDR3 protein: ASSGTMTGGETNYGYT

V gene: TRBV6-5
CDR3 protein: ASILQDSSYEQY

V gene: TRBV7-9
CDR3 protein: ASSQQRDSPEAF

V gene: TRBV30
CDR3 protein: AWSGTGGGNQPQH

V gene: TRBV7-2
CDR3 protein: ASSLGSFSGTGNEQF

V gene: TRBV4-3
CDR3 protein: ASSQGLYGYT

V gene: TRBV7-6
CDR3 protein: ASSLGPDNEQF

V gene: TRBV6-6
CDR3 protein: ASLSAQREDEQF

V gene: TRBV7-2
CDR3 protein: ASSLAPGWVNEKLF

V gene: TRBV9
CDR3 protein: ASSVPPCGRNEQY

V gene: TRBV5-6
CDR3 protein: ASSLTGLQPQH

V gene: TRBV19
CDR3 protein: ASSLDRGSKEQY

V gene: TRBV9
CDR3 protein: ASSVDIQGRASPLH